A single sample gave rise to the 25 T cell receptor beta chains below, sequenced in a study of brain metastases from non-small cell lung cancer. The data were produced by immunoSEQ multiplex PCR, yet TCRdb's version contains in-frame clones alone and is incomplete. The sample lists 2,500 or so clones; around four fifths were seen once. The sequencing sample was made of primary lung tumor tissue. The source is a donor aged 40 or older with non-small cell lung cancer.

This clone was seen a single time. The chain employs TRBV6-1 and TRBJ1-5; TRBD1 matches 9 bases. CDR1 and CDR2 from the germline V gene are MNHNS and SASEGT. Losses at the gene ends were 1 base for V and 8 bases for J; bases not matched to a gene: 6. This CDR3 spans 15 amino acids. Here the CDR3 DNA reads TGTGCCAGCAGTGAAGTCGGGACAGGGAATAAGCCCCAGCATTTT. Its translation: CASSEVGTGNKPQHF.

About this clone: A clone one base away is much larger, so this may be a read error. The chain joins TRBV7-9 to TRBJ2-5, with D perhaps being TRBD1 or TRBD2 (5 bases each). CDR3 length equals 14 residues. The germline CDR1 and CDR2 sequences are SEHNR and FQNEAQ (reference sequence). CDR3 in amino acids: CASSLGDGQKTQYF. Here the CDR3 DNA reads TGTGCCAGCAGCTTAGGGGACGGCCAAAAGACCCAGTACTTC.

The sample holds one count of this clone. The V and J genes are TRBV18 and TRBJ2-3; 10 bases align to TRBD2. V lost 3 bases, J lost 3 bases, and 3 bases stayed unmatched. The CDR3 sequence is 15 residues long. CDR1 is KGHSH and CDR2 is LQKENI in the germline V gene. As DNA, the CDR3 is TGTGCCAGCTCACCGAAGGGACTAGCGACAGATACGCAGTATTTT. It encodes CASSPKGLATDTQYF.

The chain links TRBV7-3 to TRBJ2-2, with D possibly TRBD2 on 6 matching bases. V was shortened by 5 bases and J by 7 bases, with 8 bases between the two germline ends. The CDR3 length is 12 residues. Germline V gene data show CDR1 as SGHTA and CDR2 as FQGTGA. CDR3 sequence: CASSPGGGELFF. The CDR3 nucleotides read TGTGCCAGCAGCCCCGGGGGCGGGGAGCTGTTTTTT. Full variable domain (remainder filled in from reference TRBV7-3 and TRBJ2-2): GAGVSQTPSNKVTEKGKYVELRCDPISGHTALYWYRQSLGQGPEFLIYFQGTGAADDSGLPNDRFFAVRPEGSVSTLKIQRTERGDSAVYLCASSPGGGELFFGEGSRLTVL.

The chain uses TRBV18 and TRBJ2-7, with 9 bases lining up with TRBD1. The CDR3 extends over 15 amino acids. V lost 2 bases, J lost 7 bases, and 9 bases stayed unmatched. Germline V gene lookup returns CDR1 KGHSH and CDR2 LQKENI. The CDR3 spells CASSPTGTGTFEQYF. The CDR3, as DNA: TGTGCCAGCTCACCAACAGGGACAGGGACTTTTGAGCAGTACTTC.

Notes on this clone: This CDR3 is also generated by other DNA sequences in the sample. This rearrangement joins TRBV4-3 to TRBJ2-3; D unresolved. With 4 bases removed from V and 0 bases from J, the gap between germline ends came to 14 bases. This CDR3 has 16 residues. CDR1 and CDR2 from the germline V gene are LGHNA and YSLEER. This CDR3 reads CASSPYTKSSTDTQYF. The CDR3 DNA sequence: TGCGCCAGCAGCCCCTACACTAAATCTAGCACAGATACGCAGTATTTT.

This rearrangement joins TRBV19 to TRBJ2-3; no clear D. Trimming shortened V by 0 bases and J by 0 bases, and 7 bases separated the two germline ends. The length of the CDR3 is 15 residues. CDR1 and CDR2 (germline): LNHDA, SQIVND (reference sequence). CDR3 sequence: CASSIDHDSTDTQYF. The DNA for the CDR3 is TGTGCCAGTAGTATAGATCATGATAGCACAGATACGCAGTATTTT.

For this clone: One junction end disagrees with the germline gene, perhaps due to a read error. Other DNA sequences in this specimen translate into the identical CDR3. The gene calls are TRBV14 and TRBJ1-1; 12 bases line up with TRBD1. Germline assignment: CDR1 SGHDN and CDR2 FVKESK. This CDR3 spans 18 amino acids. The CDR3 sequence is CASSQVGTGGKGGTEAFF. The CDR3 nucleotides read TGTGCCAGTAGCCAAGTTGGGACAGGGGGCAAAGGGGGGACTGAAGCTTTCTTT.

The rearrangement links TRBV13 to TRBJ1-1, with TRBD1 identical over 9 bases. Germline CDR1 is PRHDT and CDR2 is FYEKMQ (reference sequence). J gave up 5 bases and V 5 bases, and 6 bases lay outside the gene matches. This CDR3 has 14 residues. The CDR3 DNA follows: TGTGCCAGCAGCCGCCGGGACAGGGCAACTGAAGCTTTCTTT. This translates into CASSRRDRATEAFF.

The genes are TRBV30 and TRBJ2-3; a weak D match, TRBD2 (5 bases). In germline, CDR1 is GTSNPN, CDR2 SVGIG (reference sequence). The CDR3 is 12 residues long. Trimming left V 5 bases short and J 2 bases short, with 8 bases between. The CDR3 region has the DNA TGTGCCTGGGCGGGCCTCACAGATACGCAGTATTTT. This encodes CAWAGLTDTQYF.

On this clone itself: Other DNA sequences in the sample encode the same CDR3. The V and J genes are TRBV28 and TRBJ2-4; 7 bases agree with TRBD2. V was clipped by 2 bases and J by 10 bases; unmatched bases: 8. The CDR3 is 14 amino acids. Per the germline V gene, CDR1 is MDHEN and CDR2 is SYDVKM. CDR3 region: CASSLPGGGNIQYF. CDR3 DNA: TGTGCCAGCAGTTTACCGGGGGGAGGAAATATTCAGTACTTC.

This clone was detected only a few times. This sample includes further DNA sequences coding for the same CDR3. V gene TRBV20-1 combines with J gene TRBJ2-7; D is unclear. This CDR3 is built from 11 residues. Germline V lookup: CDR1 DFQATT, CDR2 SNEGSKA (reference sequence). The ends were cut back, 0 bases at V and 3 bases at J, with 3 bases in the middle. The CDR3 spells CSAREVYEQYF. The CDR3, as DNA: TGCAGTGCTAGAGAAGTCTACGAGCAGTACTTC.

This clone was picked up one time. The gene calls are TRBV3-1 (or the pseudogene TRBV3-2) and TRBJ1-2; 12 positions match TRBD1. Germline loops: CDR1 LGHDT, CDR2 YNNKEL (reference sequence). Trimming at V came to 4 bases and at J to 5 bases, leaving 5 bases not matched to a gene. The CDR3 spans 15 residues. The CDR3 sequence is CASSLGTGGPYGYTF. In DNA, the CDR3 is TGTGCCAGCAGCCTGGGGACAGGGGGCCCTTATGGCTACACCTTC.

The chain employs TRBV19 and TRBJ1-6, with D maybe TRBD1 (5 bases). The CDR3 spans 14 residues. V shed 4 bases and J shed 5 bases, with 9 bases lying between them. Germline V gives CDR1 LNHDA, CDR2 SQIVND (reference sequence). CDR3 sequence (DNA): TGTGCCAGTAGTAGAGACAGAGATAATTCACCCCTCCACTTT. Translation: CASSRDRDNSPLHF.

As regards this clone: Its ends do not fully match the called genes, so a read error is possible. This chain links TRBV3-1 (or the pseudogene TRBV3-2) with TRBJ1-5, with TRBD1 as a possible D gene (6 bases). Per the germline V gene, CDR1 is LGHDT and CDR2 is YNNKEL (reference sequence). This CDR3 is 14 amino acids long. In DNA form, the CDR3 reads TGTGCCAACAGCCAAGGGGGGCTTCTAGAGCCCCAGCATTTT. Its translation: CANSQGGLLEPQHF.

A single count supports this clone. Written as DNA, the CDR3 is TGTGCCAGCAGCCAAGGGTTAGGGCTCTATAATTCACCCCTCCACTTT. Translating gives CASSQGLGLYNSPLHF. This chain connects TRBV3-1 (or the pseudogene TRBV3-2) to TRBJ1-6; D ambiguous. This CDR3 is built from 16 residues. Germline-derived CDR1 and CDR2 are LGHDT and YNNKEL (reference sequence). V dropped 1 base and J dropped 3 bases, with 10 bases sitting between them.

The gene calls are TRBV21-1 and TRBJ2-3; TRBD1, the table's D call, was not compared with the DNA. TRBV21-1 is given as a pseudogene. There are 15 residues in the CDR3. CDR3 in amino acids: CASSKVGVTTDTQYF. The CDR3 coding sequence is TGTGCCAGCAGCAAAGTAGGGGTTACCACAGATACGCAGTATTTT.

This clone was found once. The chain is built from TRBV10-3 and TRBJ2-3, with D possibly called TRBD1 or TRBD2 (6 bases each). V was shortened by 6 bases and J by 1 base, with 14 bases between the two germline ends. The CDR3 runs to 15 residues. CDR1 is ENHRY, CDR2 SYGVKD, per germline. The CDR3 protein is CAISLQGGGTDTQYF. CDR3 DNA: TGTGCCATCAGCTTACAGGGAGGCGGCACAGATACGCAGTATTTT.

CDR3 amino acids: CASTPRGLAKNIQYF. The CDR3 DNA sequence: TGTGCCAGCACCCCCAGAGGTTTAGCCAAAAACATTCAGTACTTC. The V call is TRBV11-1, the J call TRBJ2-4; D gene ambiguous. The V gene's germline CDR1 is SGHAT and CDR2 FQDESV (reference sequence). Trimming shortened V by 7 bases and J by 0 bases, and 13 bases separated the two germline ends. CDR3 length equals 15 residues.

This chain links TRBV28 with TRBJ2-7, with no clear D. The CDR3 totals 17 residues. Germline V gene data show CDR1 as MDHEN and CDR2 as SYDVKM. Deletions cut 3 bases from V and 5 bases from J, with 23 bases between. CDR3 nucleotide sequence: TGTGCCAGCAGTTTGGCCGGCAGTATCATCGGGTCCAACGAGCAGTACTTC. This gives the protein CASSLAGSIIGSNEQYF.

V usage is TRBV29-1 and J usage is TRBJ1-1; D unclear. The CDR3 loop spans 16 amino acids. In germline, CDR1 is SQVTM, CDR2 ANQGSEA. The V and J ends lost 7 bases and 3 bases respectively, with 24 bases between them. CDR3 DNA: TGCAGCGCTGGTAGCTGGTTAGGAAAAAGGGACACTGAAGCTTTCTTT. It specifies CSAGSWLGKRDTEAFF.

J is TRBJ1-2 and V is TRBV24-1, with TRBD1 as a possible D gene (6 bases). Trimming took off 2 bases at V and 4 bases at J, with 13 bases between the two ends. The CDR3 totals 15 residues. Looked up from germline, CDR1 is KGHDR and CDR2 is SFDVKD. CDR3 nucleotides: TGTGCCACCAGTGATTCGGGGGGCCCCCGCTATGGCTACACCTTC. It is translated as CATSDSGGPRYGYTF.

The chain couples TRBV21-1 to TRBJ1-2; the D segment call TRBD1 is taken from the table without a DNA check. TRBV21-1 is a known pseudogene. The CDR3 is made up of 13 amino acids. The CDR3 nucleotides read TGTGCCAGCGCCTTTACAGGGGAATATGGCTACACCTTC. Translated: CASAFTGEYGYTF.

The V call is TRBV6-2 or TRBV6-3, the J call TRBJ2-7; D not certain. The CDR3 loop spans 16 amino acids. V was pared by 6 bases and J by 5 bases, with 23 bases between. The germline gives CDR1 MNHEY, CDR2 SVGEGT. CDR3 sequence (DNA): TGTGCCAGCAGCCCACATTTAGGGCAGTTATTCCACGAGCAGTACTTC. Translated, it gives CASSPHLGQLFHEQYF.

In its sample, this clone was seen once. The V gene is TRBV7-9, the J gene TRBJ2-5; 7 bases are shared with TRBD1. The CDR3 has 15 residues. The J segment lost 2 bases and the V segment lost 4 bases, leaving 7 bases of the junction unmatched. Per the germline V gene, CDR1 is SEHNR and CDR2 is FQNEAQ (reference sequence). The chain's CDR3 is CASSSTGKVQETQYF. Here the CDR3 DNA reads TGTGCCAGCAGCTCGACAGGGAAAGTTCAAGAGACCCAGTACTTC.